In its sample, the clone carrying this T cell receptor beta chain was seen a few times. The antigen is unknown. Method: immunoSEQ multiplex PCR; TCRdb's copy keeps in-frame clones and lacks some. The sample gives more than 75,000 clones, roughly 80% of which show up once; 1% to 1.3% is in the top ten. Autoimmune disease history or systemic immunosuppression led to patients being barred. This record belongs to a study of OX40 agonist ivuxolimab in advanced cancers. Study details: Dose-escalation patients suffered from hepatocellular carcinoma, melanoma, renal cell or head and neck cancer.

The length of the CDR3 is 14 residues. In germline, CDR1 is ENHRY, CDR2 SYGVKD. With V trimmed by 4 bases and J by 3 bases, 4 bases remained unmatched. General study findings and limits: There was clonal expansion of CD4+ and CD8+ blood T cells by week 6 at 0.1 to 3.0 mg/kg.

Sample: CD4+ or CD8+ T cells sorted from blood, taken in a trial of the OX40 agonist ivuxolimab. The TCR sequence derives from an adult with an advanced solid tumor such as melanoma, head and neck, liver or kidney cancer. The V and J genes are TRBV10-3 and TRBJ1-2; 8 nucleotides align to TRBD1. DNA of the CDR3: TGTGCCATCAGTGGGGGACAGGCCCACTATGGCTACACCTTC. Its translation is CAISGGQAHYGYTF.